Below, one T cell receptor beta chain is given with its context. Its antigen is as yet unknown. This sample was taken from a study of blood T cells in healthy people across ages. A second roughly 6 to 12 cycle PCR used barcoded and J-beta primers. Each CDR3 protein gets one entry after TCRdb re-called the 5' RACE reads with MiXCR. The sample lists roughly 720,000 distinct CDR3 sequences; approximately 53% were seen once. Donors were systemically healthy Caucasian individuals from Russia aged about 6 to 95 years. It was approximately 10 milliliters of peripheral blood that were drawn from each donor. The study's findings and limits: Compared with aged donors, long-lived donors showed fewer expanded clones, suggesting selection. Donor CMV infection status was unknown, possibly confounding age-related changes in expanded clonotypes.

The sequence derives from a man at least 80 years old in good health. The specimen sequenced was blood.

The CDR3 sequence is CASSSSGLEKETQYF. The CDR3 nucleotides read TGCGCCAGCAGCTCCTCGGGACTAGAAAAGGAGACCCAGTACTTC. V is TRBV5-1 and J is TRBJ2-7, with 8 bases aligning to TRBD2. The J call could be wrong; TRBJ2-5 is a better fit for the DNA end. The CDR3 runs to 15 residues. In germline, CDR1 is SGHRS, CDR2 YFSETQ.